This T cell receptor beta chain was captured in a study of T cell repertoires in cytomegalovirus infection. Study-wide context: Selection of CMV epitopes for the study included recently identified HLA-C-restricted and well-studied HLA-B-restricted ones. Public signatures in TCR beta pointed to CMV infection and matching HLA type.

Comment on this clonotype: The antigen remains unidentified.

TCRdb recomputed calls from the reads with MiXCR, one row per CDR3 protein. In the table there are approximately 770,000 distinct CDR3 sequences, 25% to 35% of which are singletons. Study-wide results and caveats: The cumulative frequency of public TCR beta families distinguished individuals who carried CMV together with the relevant HLA. Clonotype analysis showed dominance of the ex vivo response by HLA-C-restricted CMV-specific TCR beta clonotypes.

The clonotype originates from a human donor in good health (CMV status not recorded). Some clones in this sample may be carry-over from other donors' samples. The specimen was cultured CD8+ T cells from PBMCs, collected from culture after CMV antigen stimulation.

The CDR3 loop reads CASRGVYGYTF. CDR3 bases: TGTGCCAGCAGAGGGGTATATGGCTACACCTTC. This chain connects TRBV28 to TRBJ1-2; D is possibly TRBD1 (5 bases). The CDR3 has 11 amino acids. CDR1 is MDHEN, CDR2 SYDVKM, per germline. The V gene lost 6 bases and the J gene lost 5 bases, with 7 bases spanning the gap.